This T cell receptor (beta chain) was profiled in a study of T cell changes during pregnancy in multiple sclerosis. CDR1 is SGDLS, CDR2 YYNGEE, per germline. The V end lost 0 bases, the J end lost 7 bases, and 10 bases lay between the germline ends. The CDR3 consists of 13 residues. Sequencing was performed with immunoSEQ multiplex PCR; in TCRdb, only in-frame clones are kept and a portion is missing. The sample shows about 79,000 clones, 90% to 95% of them seen only once. The rearrangement uses TRBV9 and TRBJ1-2; D gene uncertain. The sequence came from a female donor in good health, enrolled as a control in a pregnancy study. Here the sequenced sample was peripheral blood, taken in the second trimester of pregnancy. The CDR3 spells CASSVGTDSGYTF. CDR3 in DNA: TGTGCCAGCAGCGTAGGGACGGACTCTGGCTACACCTTC. Combining the CDR3 with reference TRBV9 and TRBJ1-2 gives the whole variable domain DSGVTQTPKHLITATGQRVTLRCSPRSGDLSVYWYQQSLDQGLQFLIQYYNGEERAKGNILERFSAQQFPDLHSELNLSSLELGDSALYFCASSVGTDSGYTFGSGTRLTVV.